This is a list of T cell receptor beta chains from one sample in a study of blood T cells in healthy people across ages. TCRdb called the 5' RACE reads again in MiXCR, with one record for every CDR3 protein. The table shows 1.5 million to 2 million distinct CDR3 sequences, with about 30% occurring only once. Sequences were obtained from blood. All receptors come from a woman aged 25 to 45 in good health. Both conserved end residues are part of each CDR3. Clone sizes are given selectively: once, few, many, or a class where the clone is expanded.

v_call: TRBV5-1
j_call: TRBJ2-1
cdr3_length: 18
clone_size: .
cdr3_aa: CASSPPLAGGSSYNEQFF

v_call: TRBV11-2
j_call: TRBJ2-1
cdr3_length: 23
clone_size: .
cdr3_aa: CASSRPTRVGLAGPPRSYNEQFF

v_call: TRBV5-1
j_call: TRBJ2-7
cdr3_length: 14
clone_size: many
cdr3_aa: CASSEDRELYEQYF

v_call: TRBV7-9
j_call: TRBJ1-2
cdr3_length: 15
clone_size: .
cdr3_aa: CVSSGTGETWRGYTF

v_call: TRBV7-9
j_call: TRBJ2-7
cdr3_length: 14
clone_size: .
cdr3_aa: CASSQDGSVYEQYF

v_call: TRBV28
j_call: TRBJ1-1
cdr3_length: 14
clone_size: .
cdr3_aa: CATTQTNMNTEAFF

v_call: TRBV7-8
j_call: TRBJ2-7
cdr3_length: 14
clone_size: .
cdr3_aa: CASSLGTGAGGQYF

v_call: TRBV6-2/TRBV6-3
j_call: TRBJ2-7
cdr3_length: 14
clone_size: .
cdr3_aa: CASTKTGSSYEQYF

v_call: TRBV20-1
j_call: TRBJ2-3
cdr3_length: 14
clone_size: many
cdr3_aa: CSATSGVATDTQYF

v_call: TRBV6-5
j_call: TRBJ2-7
cdr3_length: 14
clone_size: few
cdr3_aa: CASGRGGQSYEQYF

v_call: TRBV5-1
j_call: TRBJ2-1
cdr3_length: 16
clone_size: .
cdr3_aa: CASRKTDGQAYNEQFF

v_call: TRBV12-3/TRBV12-4
j_call: TRBJ2-7
cdr3_length: 15
clone_size: few
cdr3_aa: CASRTTSGATYEQYF

v_call: TRBV7-2
j_call: TRBJ2-7
cdr3_length: 18
clone_size: few
cdr3_aa: CASSHRYSRETPYYEQYF

v_call: TRBV18
j_call: TRBJ2-3
cdr3_length: 16
clone_size: once
cdr3_aa: CASSPGGFGYTDTQYF

v_call: TRBV12-3/TRBV12-4
j_call: TRBJ2-1
cdr3_length: 16
clone_size: .
cdr3_aa: CASSNPRDSRFNEQFF

v_call: TRBV24-1
j_call: TRBJ1-2
cdr3_length: 14
clone_size: few
cdr3_aa: CATSDRQGKGGYTF

v_call: TRBV6-1
j_call: TRBJ2-5
cdr3_length: 16
clone_size: few
cdr3_aa: CASSEVAGGRSETQYF

v_call: TRBV12-5
j_call: TRBJ1-2
cdr3_length: 12
clone_size: many
cdr3_aa: CASAGANYGYTF

v_call: TRBV29-1
j_call: TRBJ1-2
cdr3_length: 12
clone_size: many
cdr3_aa: CSVEGQGGGYTF

v_call: TRBV6-6
j_call: TRBJ1-5
cdr3_length: 16
clone_size: .
cdr3_aa: CASRALGDRGVQPQHF

v_call: TRBV6-5
j_call: TRBJ2-7
cdr3_length: 16
clone_size: many
cdr3_aa: CASSNRGTGRSYEQYF

v_call: TRBV20-1
j_call: TRBJ2-4
cdr3_length: 14
clone_size: few
cdr3_aa: CSARAPGAKNIQYF

v_call: TRBV12-3/TRBV12-4
j_call: TRBJ2-5
cdr3_length: 15
clone_size: .
cdr3_aa: CVSSPTSGQGETQYF

v_call: TRBV9
j_call: TRBJ2-7
cdr3_length: 15
clone_size: .
cdr3_aa: CASSVEASSANEQYF

v_call: TRBV6-6
j_call: TRBJ2-7
cdr3_length: 12
clone_size: many
cdr3_aa: CASSFRADEQYF

v_call: TRBV7-9
j_call: TRBJ1-1
cdr3_length: 15
clone_size: few
cdr3_aa: CASSSVGTGFGGAFF

v_call: TRBV4-3
j_call: TRBJ2-1
cdr3_length: 14
clone_size: .
cdr3_aa: CASSPGGGFNEQFF

v_call: TRBV6-1
j_call: TRBJ2-5
cdr3_length: 13
clone_size: many
cdr3_aa: CASTLGGGETQYF

v_call: TRBV30
j_call: TRBJ2-3
cdr3_length: 14
clone_size: few
cdr3_aa: CAWSSGTGVDTQYF

v_call: TRBV5-1
j_call: TRBJ2-4
cdr3_length: 14
clone_size: many
cdr3_aa: CASSDDRGRNIQYF

v_call: TRBV29-1
j_call: TRBJ2-4
cdr3_length: 12
clone_size: many
cdr3_aa: CSAGQGIYIQYF

v_call: TRBV29-1
j_call: TRBJ1-2
cdr3_length: 13
clone_size: .
cdr3_aa: CSVDSSGAHGYTF

v_call: TRBV29-1
j_call: TRBJ2-1
cdr3_length: 13
clone_size: few
cdr3_aa: CSFEGGRYNEQFF

v_call: TRBV3-1
j_call: TRBJ2-1
cdr3_length: 16
clone_size: .
cdr3_aa: CASSQDAVSSYNEQFF

v_call: TRBV7-8
j_call: TRBJ1-1
cdr3_length: 16
clone_size: few
cdr3_aa: CASSVGQGDLFTEAFF

v_call: TRBV28
j_call: .
cdr3_length: 14
clone_size: .
cdr3_aa: CASSLGTGLLKQFF

v_call: TRBV6-8
j_call: TRBJ1-5
cdr3_length: 17
clone_size: .
cdr3_aa: CASSYSTGGCSNQPQHF

v_call: TRBV5-6
j_call: TRBJ2-3
cdr3_length: 19
clone_size: few
cdr3_aa: CASSSIRQGLIVSTDTQYF

v_call: TRBV12-3/TRBV12-4
j_call: TRBJ2-7
cdr3_length: 15
clone_size: many
cdr3_aa: CASSSPMVSSYEQYF

v_call: TRBV12-3/TRBV12-4
j_call: TRBJ2-1
cdr3_length: 10
clone_size: few
cdr3_aa: CASSYVEQFF

v_call: TRBV10-1
j_call: TRBJ2-7
cdr3_length: 13
clone_size: many
cdr3_aa: CASSEGGSYEQYF

v_call: TRBV20-1
j_call: TRBJ2-7
cdr3_length: 15
clone_size: few
cdr3_aa: CSAGGPGQGYHEQYF

v_call: TRBV6-1
j_call: TRBJ2-7
cdr3_length: 14
clone_size: many
cdr3_aa: CASESGEALDEQYF

v_call: TRBV5-1
j_call: TRBJ1-2
cdr3_length: 12
clone_size: once
cdr3_aa: CASSFNDYGYTF

v_call: TRBV9
j_call: TRBJ1-2
cdr3_length: 15
clone_size: once
cdr3_aa: CASAPRPTGGYGYTF

v_call: TRBV12-3/TRBV12-4
j_call: TRBJ1-4
cdr3_length: 18
clone_size: .
cdr3_aa: CASSVGTGDVMRNEKLFF